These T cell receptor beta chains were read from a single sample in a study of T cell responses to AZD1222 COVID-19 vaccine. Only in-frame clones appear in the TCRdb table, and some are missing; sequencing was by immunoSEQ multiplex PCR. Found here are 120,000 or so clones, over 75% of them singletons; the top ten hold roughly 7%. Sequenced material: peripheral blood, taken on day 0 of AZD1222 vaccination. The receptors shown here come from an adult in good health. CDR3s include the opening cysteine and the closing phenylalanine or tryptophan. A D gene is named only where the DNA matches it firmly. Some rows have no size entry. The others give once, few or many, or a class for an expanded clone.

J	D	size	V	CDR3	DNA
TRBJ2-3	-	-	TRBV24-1	CATSDFLGSSTDTQYF	TGTGCCACCAGTGATTTTTTGGGCAGTAGCACAGATACGCAGTATTTT
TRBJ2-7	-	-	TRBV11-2	CASASSGGPYEQYF	TGTGCCAGCGCCTCCTCCGGGGGACCCTACGAGCAGTACTTC
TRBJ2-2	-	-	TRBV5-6	CASSPGTDYNTGELFF	TGTGCCAGCAGCCCCGGGACGGACTACAACACCGGGGAGCTGTTTTTT
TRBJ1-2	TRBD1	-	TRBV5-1	CASKLLDRDGYTF	TGCGCCAGCAAGCTCCTGGACAGGGACGGCTACACCTTC
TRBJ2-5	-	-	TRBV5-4	CASSYSGPTETQYF	TGTGCCAGCAGCTACTCGGGGCCGACGGAGACCCAGTACTTC
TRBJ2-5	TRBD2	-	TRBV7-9	CASSSSGGTSGRSVETQYF	TGTGCCAGCAGCTCATCAGGGGGGACTAGCGGGAGGTCGGTAGAGACCCAGTACTTC
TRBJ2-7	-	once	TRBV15	CATSRDLGTYEQYF	TGTGCCACCAGCAGAGATCTGGGTACGTACGAGCAGTACTTC
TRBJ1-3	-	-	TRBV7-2	CASSALLGRSGNTIYF	TGTGCCAGCAGCGCCCTGCTGGGACGTAGCGGAAACACCATATATTTT
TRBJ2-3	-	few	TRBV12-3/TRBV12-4	CASLGQMGDTQYF	TGTGCCAGCTTGGGCCAGATGGGAGATACGCAGTATTTT
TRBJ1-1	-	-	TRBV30	CAWSRLANTEAFF	TGTGCCTGGAGTCGGTTAGCGAACACTGAAGCTTTCTTT
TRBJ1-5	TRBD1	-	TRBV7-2	CASSGTGPRPQHF	TGTGCCAGCAGCGGGACAGGTCCGCGACCCCAGCATTTT
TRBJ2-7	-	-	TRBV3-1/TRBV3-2	CASSQDARTYEQYF	TGTGCCAGCAGCCAAGATGCCAGGACCTACGAGCAGTACTTC
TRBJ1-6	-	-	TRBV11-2	CASSTHNNSPLHF	TGTGCCAGCAGCACCCATAATAATTCACCCCTCCACTTT
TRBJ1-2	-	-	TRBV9	CASSGSRTVYGYTF	TGTGCCAGCAGCGGAAGTAGGACGGTCTATGGCTACACCTTC
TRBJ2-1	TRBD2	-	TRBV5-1	CASSSSGSSYNEQFF	TGCGCCAGCAGCTCTAGCGGGAGTTCCTACAATGAGCAGTTCTTC
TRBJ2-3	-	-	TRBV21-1	CASSKAGGGGTDTQYF	TGTGCCAGCAGCAAAGCGGGGGGGGGCGGCACAGATACGCAGTATTTT
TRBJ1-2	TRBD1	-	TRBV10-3	CAISPTGAEGYTF	TGTGCCATCAGTCCGACAGGGGCGGAGGGCTACACCTTC
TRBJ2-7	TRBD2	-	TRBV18	CASSLASGSDEQYF	TGTGCCAGCTCACTGGCTAGCGGGAGCGACGAGCAGTACTTC
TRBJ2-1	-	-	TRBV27	CASSPPISADTHNEQFF	TGTGCCAGCAGTCCCCCGATAAGCGCGGACACACACAATGAGCAGTTCTTC
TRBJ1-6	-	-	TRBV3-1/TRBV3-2	CASSHSGQGPNSPLHF	TGTGCCAGCAGCCATTCGGGGCAGGGTCCTAATTCACCCCTCCACTTT